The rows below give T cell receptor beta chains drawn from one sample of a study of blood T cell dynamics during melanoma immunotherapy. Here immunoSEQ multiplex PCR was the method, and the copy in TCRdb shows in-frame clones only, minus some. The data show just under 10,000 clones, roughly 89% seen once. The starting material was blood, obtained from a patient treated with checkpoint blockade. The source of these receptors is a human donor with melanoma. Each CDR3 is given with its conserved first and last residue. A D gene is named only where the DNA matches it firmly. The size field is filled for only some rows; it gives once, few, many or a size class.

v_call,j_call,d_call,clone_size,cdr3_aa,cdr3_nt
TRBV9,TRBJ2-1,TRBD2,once,CASSPGGLAGDEQFF,TGTGCCAGCAGCCCGGGGGGTCTGGCTGGGGATGAGCAGTTCTTC
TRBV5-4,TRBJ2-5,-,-,CASSRSSETQYF,TGTGCCAGCAGCCGGTCATCGGAGACCCAGTACTTC
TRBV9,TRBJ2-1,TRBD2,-,CASSFSGSKDEQFF,TGTGCCAGCAGCTTTAGCGGGAGTAAGGATGAGCAGTTCTTC
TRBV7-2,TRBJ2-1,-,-,CASSPGRWNEQFF,TGTGCCAGCAGCCCCGGGAGATGGAATGAGCAGTTCTTC
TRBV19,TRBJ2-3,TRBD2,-,CASSIGAGVSADTQYF,TGTGCCAGTAGTATTGGAGCGGGAGTGAGCGCAGATACGCAGTATTTT
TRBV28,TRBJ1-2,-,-,CASSSDGYTF,TGTGCCAGCAGCTCGGATGGCTACACCTTC
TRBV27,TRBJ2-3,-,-,CASPPPDTQYF,TGTGCCAGCCCCCCCCCTGATACGCAGTATTTT
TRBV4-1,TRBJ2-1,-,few,CASSQIGTGRREQFF,TGCGCCAGCAGCCAGATCGGGACTGGCCGTCGAGAGCAGTTCTTC
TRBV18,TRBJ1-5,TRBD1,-,CASSPGQAYEGPQHF,TGTGCCAGCTCACCGGGACAGGCATATGAAGGGCCCCAGCATTTT
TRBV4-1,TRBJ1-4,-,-,CASSGSVLLNEKLFF,TGCGCCAGCAGCGGTAGTGTACTTCTAAATGAAAAACTGTTTTTT
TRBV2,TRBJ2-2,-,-,CASLGGGTNTGELFF,TGTGCCAGCCTGGGTGGAGGCACGAACACCGGGGAGCTGTTTTTT
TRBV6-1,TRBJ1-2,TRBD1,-,CATKRTGPAGHGYTF,TGTGCCACCAAAAGGACAGGGCCCGCGGGACATGGCTACACCTTC
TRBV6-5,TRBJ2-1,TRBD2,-,CASSWTSGSYNEQFF,TGTGCCAGCAGTTGGACTAGCGGGAGTTACAATGAGCAGTTCTTC
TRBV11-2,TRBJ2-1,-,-,CASSLVTWGYNEQFF,TGTGCCAGCAGCTTAGTGACGTGGGGGTACAATGAGCAGTTCTTC
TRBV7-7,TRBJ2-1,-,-,CASSQDPGLGEQFF,TGTGCTAGCAGCCAGGACCCGGGGCTCGGTGAGCAGTTCTTC
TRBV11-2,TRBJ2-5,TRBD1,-,CASSPQGEETQYF,TGTGCCAGCAGCCCCCAGGGGGAGGAGACCCAGTACTTC
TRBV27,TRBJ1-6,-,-,CASHLGAAYNSPLHF,TGTGCCAGCCATCTAGGGGCAGCCTATAATTCACCCCTCCACTTT
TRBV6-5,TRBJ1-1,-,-,CANSPGGTEAFF,TGTGCCAATTCTCCCGGGGGTACTGAAGCTTTCTTT
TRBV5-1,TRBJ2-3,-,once,CASSLGAGSYTDTQYF,TGCGCCAGCAGCTTGGGGGCGGGATCGTACACAGATACGCAGTATTTT
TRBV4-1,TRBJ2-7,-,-,CASSPGDSLMAEYF,TGCGCCAGCAGCCCGGGGGACTCACTTATGGCAGAGTACTTC
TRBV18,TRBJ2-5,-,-,CASSPRNSKGETQYF,TGTGCCAGCTCACCACGAAATTCGAAAGGGGAGACCCAGTACTTC
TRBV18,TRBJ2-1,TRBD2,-,CASSPRASGDSYNEQFF,TGTGCCAGCTCACCAAGGGCTAGCGGGGACTCCTACAATGAGCAGTTCTTC
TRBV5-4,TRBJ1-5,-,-,CASSPRPNQPQHF,TGTGCCAGCAGCCCCAGGCCAAATCAGCCCCAGCATTTT
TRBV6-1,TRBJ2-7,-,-,CASSGRRAIPPYEQYF,TGTGCCAGCAGTGGGCGACGGGCGATACCTCCCTACGAGCAGTACTTC